These T cell receptor beta chains were read from a single sample in a study of T cells in tuberculosis. The data were produced by immunoSEQ multiplex PCR, yet TCRdb's version contains in-frame clones alone and is incomplete. The data contain under 45,000 clones, about 96% of them singletons. The material sequenced was PBMCs. The receptors stem from a donor aged 5 to 30 with latent tuberculosis or without tuberculosis infection. Both conserved end residues are part of each CDR3. The D gene is left open where the match is weak. Clone sizes are given selectively: once, few, many, or a class where the clone is expanded.

>TRBD1|NA|TRBJ1-5|TRBV25-1
TGTGCCAGCAGTGATTCCACGGACAGGGGGCTACCTAGTCCCCAGCATTTT
CASSDSTDRGLPSPQHF
>TRBD2|NA|TRBJ2-1|TRBV5-1
TGCGCCAGCAGCTTGGAAACTAGCGGGGGGGCCAAGGGGCAGTTCTTC
CASSLETSGGAKGQFF
>TRBD1|NA|TRBJ1-1|TRBV9
TGTGCCAGCAGCGCACAGGGGACCGGCTTGACTGAAGCTTTCTTT
CASSAQGTGLTEAFF
>TRBD2|NA|TRBJ2-3|TRBV5-1
TGCGCCAGCAGCCAACTTGGCGGGGGGGCCACAGATACGCAGTATTTT
CASSQLGGGATDTQYF
>NA|NA|TRBJ1-2|TRBV7-9
TGTGCCAGCAGCTTATCGACAGGCTATGGCTACACCTTC
CASSLSTGYGYTF
>NA|NA|TRBJ1-6|TRBV5-4
TGTGCCAGCAGCTTGGGAACAGGGAGCAATTCACCCCTCCACTTT
CASSLGTGSNSPLHF
>NA|NA|TRBJ1-5|TRBV28
TGTGCCAGCAGTTTCGCCAGGGAAAGCAATCAGCCCCAGCATTTT
CASSFARESNQPQHF
>NA|once|TRBJ2-3|TRBV5-6
TGTGCCAGCAGCCTCACGATGGTAGACACAGATACGCAGTATTTT
CASSLTMVDTDTQYF
>NA|once|TRBJ2-7|TRBV5-4
TGTGCCAGCAGCTTGTGGGACTCAACTCCCTACGAGCAGTACTTC
CASSLWDSTPYEQYF
>NA|NA|TRBJ2-2|TRBV18
TGTGCCAGCTCACCTAAGCACAGTAACACCGGGGAGCTGTTTTTT
CASSPKHSNTGELFF
>NA|NA|TRBJ1-4|TRBV11-2
TGTGCCAGCAGCTCCTCTGTCGAAAAACTGTTTTTT
CASSSSVEKLFF
>NA|NA|TRBJ1-3|TRBV7-9
TGTGCCAGCAGTGATAAGGGGGAGGGAAACACCATATATTTT
CASSDKGEGNTIYF
>TRBD2|NA|TRBJ2-3|TRBV25-1
TGTGCCAGCACCGGACTAGCGGGGGGCACTAGCACAGATACGCAGTATTTT
CASTGLAGGTSTDTQYF
>NA|NA|TRBJ2-5|TRBV27
TGTGCCAGCAGTTTATCGAACTATTTAGAGACCCAGTACTTC
CASSLSNYLETQYF
>NA|NA|TRBJ2-3|TRBV27
TGTGCCAGCAGTTTACGCGGGGCAGATACGCAGTATTTT
CASSLRGADTQYF
>NA|NA|TRBJ2-7|TRBV27
TGTGCCAGCAGTCTAGGATACCAAGAGGGCGAGCAGTACTTC
CASSLGYQEGEQYF
>NA|NA|TRBJ1-1|TRBV5-1
TGCGCCAGCAGTCGTTCGCCAGGGACGGGAGGGAACACTGAAGCTTTCTTT
CASSRSPGTGGNTEAFF
>NA|NA|TRBJ2-2|TRBV6-6
TGTGCCAGCAGTTACATCAGGGGCGGCACCGGGGAGCTGTTTTTT
CASSYIRGGTGELFF
>TRBD1|once|TRBJ1-2|TRBV11-2
TGTGCCAGCAGCTTCCCCTCCCGGGACAGCCTTAACTATGGCTACACCTTC
CASSFPSRDSLNYGYTF
>NA|few|TRBJ2-2|TRBV19
TGTGCCAGTAGTATAGATATAGGCACGGGGGACACCGGGGAGCTGTTTTTT
CASSIDIGTGDTGELFF
>TRBD1|once|TRBJ1-1|TRBV7-9
TGTGCCAGCAGCTCGACAGGGGCGAGAGGTTTCTTT
CASSSTGARGFF
>NA|NA|TRBJ1-2|TRBV5-1
TGCGCCAGCAGCTTGGATTTAGGAGCTAACTATGGCTACACCTTC
CASSLDLGANYGYTF
>TRBD1|NA|TRBJ2-5|TRBV5-1
TGCGCCAGCAGCCGGACAGGGCAAGAGACCCAGTACTTC
CASSRTGQETQYF
>TRBD2|once|TRBJ2-1|TRBV7-2
TGTGCCAGCACCCGGCGGGGGGGTGTCTACAATGAGCAGTTCTTC
CASTRRGGVYNEQFF
>TRBD1|once|TRBJ1-5|TRBV10-3
TGTGCCATCAACCAGGGGGAAGGTCAGGGTCAGCCCCAGCATTTT
CAINQGEGQGQPQHF
>NA|NA|TRBJ2-3|TRBV5-1
TGCGCCAGCAGCTTCTCCGGGGGGCGGACAGATACGCAGTATTTT
CASSFSGGRTDTQYF
>NA|once|TRBJ1-3|TRBV2
TGTGCCAGCAGTGAAGCGGACAGCTCTGGAAACACCATATATTTT
CASSEADSSGNTIYF
>TRBD1|NA|TRBJ2-4|TRBV30
TGTGCCTCCTCGCCCGGACAGGGAAACATTCAGTACTTC
CASSPGQGNIQYF
>TRBD1|NA|TRBJ1-6|TRBV7-2
TGTGCCAGCAGCCCCCAGACAGGGTTCCCTAATTCACCCCTCCACTTT
CASSPQTGFPNSPLHF
>NA|NA|TRBJ2-7|TRBV21-1
TGTGCCAGCAGCAGTACTAGCGATACTCACTACGAGCAGTACTTC
CASSSTSDTHYEQYF
>TRBD2|NA|TRBJ2-3|TRBV29-1
TGCAGCGTTACACTAGCGTCCCCAGATACGCAGTATTTT
CSVTLASPDTQYF
>NA|NA|TRBJ1-1|TRBV30
TGTGCCTGGAGTCGAGAATTGAACACTGAAGCTTTCTTT
CAWSRELNTEAFF
>TRBD2|NA|TRBJ2-7|TRBV11-1
TGTGCCAGCAGCCTGCTAGCGGGAGACACATACGAGCAGTACTTC
CASSLLAGDTYEQYF
>TRBD1|NA|TRBJ1-6|TRBV5-6
TGTGCCAGCAGCGTGCGACAGGGATTGGGTAATTCACCCCTCCACTTT
CASSVRQGLGNSPLHF
>NA|once|TRBJ2-2|TRBV5-1
TGCGCCAGCAGCTTGTGGCAGAACACCGGGGAGCTGTTTTTT
CASSLWQNTGELFF
>NA|NA|TRBJ2-3|TRBV4-3
TGCGCCAGCAGCCAAGATTATATAGGGCGAACCAAGGGGTCCTCTGATACGCAGTATTTT
CASSQDYIGRTKGSSDTQYF
>NA|NA|TRBJ2-3|TRBV11-3
TGTGCCAGCAGCTTAGGAATCGGGGGCACAGATACGCAGTATTTT
CASSLGIGGTDTQYF
>TRBD1|NA|TRBJ2-1|TRBV5-1
TGCGCCAGCAGCTTGGTGCGGACAGGGGCCTTCTACAATGAGCAGTTCTTC
CASSLVRTGAFYNEQFF
>NA|NA|TRBJ1-1|TRBV4-3
TGCGCCAGCAGCCAAGATGGCGCGGGGCCAGCGAACACTGAAGCTTTCTTT
CASSQDGAGPANTEAFF
>NA|NA|TRBJ1-5|TRBV19
TGTGCCAGTAGTATTGCCCCAGGGGTAGCGTCAAATCAGCCCCAGCATTTT
CASSIAPGVASNQPQHF
>TRBD1|NA|TRBJ2-5|TRBV5-1
TGCGCCAGCAGCCCGGGACAGGGTCAAGAGACCCAGTACTTC
CASSPGQGQETQYF
>TRBD2|few|TRBJ2-1|TRBV9
TGTGCCAGCGGAACTACTAGCGGGGGGGCGAATGAGCAGTTCTTC
CASGTTSGGANEQFF
>NA|NA|TRBJ1-5|TRBV2
TGTGCCAGCAGTGGGCCCGGGACAACTAAGGGTCAGCCCCAGCATTTT
CASSGPGTTKGQPQHF